What follows are 6 T cell receptor beta chains derived from one specimen sequenced in a study of beta chain features in type 1 diabetes (dated by TCRdb to the late 2010s). Library preparation was by the immunoSEQ multiplex PCR assay. The High Capacity cDNA Reverse Transcription Kit was used to reverse transcribe all of the isolated RNA, meaning that expressed TCRB transcripts were what got sequenced. This immuneACCESS table, as held by TCRdb, lists in-frame sequences with V and J called but not all clones. Of the missing ones, under half trace to an unresolved V gene in checked studies; the others have no known cause. The sample table shows fewer than 650,000 clones, and around 15% are seen once. Of the sample, approximately 0.087% is held by the ten largest clones. Sequencing used naive CD4+ T cells from blood. Per the publication, the cell subset or site label means: true naive CD4+ T cells. These TCRs come from a man between 18 and 29 years old in good health.

This clone was counted between two and nine times. In the same sample, other DNA sequences code for this CDR3. V gene TRBV28 combines with J gene TRBJ2-1; 9 positions match TRBD1. The CDR3 loop spans 16 amino acids. Looked up from germline, CDR1 is MDHEN and CDR2 is SYDVKM. The V and J ends lost 1 base and 1 base, in that order; junction bases with no gene match: 2. CDR3 loop: CASSLSTGGSYNEQFF. CDR3 bases: TGTGCCAGCAGTTTATCGACAGGGGGGTCCTACAATGAGCAGTTCTTC.

V is TRBV19 and J is TRBJ2-7, with D hard to call. Germline values: CDR1 LNHDA, CDR2 SQIVND (reference sequence). V gave up 6 bases and J gave up 2 bases, with 17 bases separating them. This CDR3 region has 15 residues. The CDR3 nucleotides read TGTGCCAGTAGCGACCCCCGGGCACGTACCTACGAGCAGTACTTC. Protein product: CASSDPRARTYEQYF.

The chain is built from TRBV5-6 and TRBJ2-2; 7 positions agree with TRBD1. Germline-derived CDR1 and CDR2 are SGHDT and YYEEEE. The CDR3 is 15 amino acids. After removal of 4 bases from V and 2 bases from J, the junction contained 5 bases not matched to a gene. DNA for the CDR3: TGTGCCAGCAGCGAGAAGGGGGCTAACACCGGGGAGCTGTTTTTT. It specifies CASSEKGANTGELFF.

This clone was seen more than once but under ten times. The DNA for the CDR3 is TGTGCCAGCAGTGTCCAGGGAGGGGGGTACAATGAGCAGTTCTTC. Its protein is CASSVQGGGYNEQFF. V gene TRBV6-1 combines with J gene TRBJ2-1; a possible D gene is TRBD2 (7 bases). Germline loops: CDR1 MNHNS, CDR2 SASEGT. V was cut by 4 bases and J by 4 bases, with 14 bases left in between. This CDR3 is 15 amino acids long.

There are a few counts of this clone. Within the sample, other DNA sequences also encode this same CDR3. The chain carries TRBV18 and TRBJ1-1, with D hard to call. The CDR3 loop spans 13 amino acids. Looked up from germline, CDR1 is KGHSH and CDR2 is LQKENI. V was clipped by 1 base and J by 1 base, with 4 bases between them. Here the CDR3 DNA reads TGTGCCAGCTCACCACGCGAGAACACTGAAGCTTTCTTT. Protein product: CASSPRENTEAFF.

The chain carries TRBV10-3 and TRBJ1-1, with TRBD1 matching 7 bases. Trimming took 11 bases from V and 5 from J; bases not matched to a gene: 5. Germline V gene lookup returns CDR1 ENHRY and CDR2 SYGVKD. The CDR3 is 11 residues long. The CDR3 DNA reads as TGTGCCGCAAAGGGGGCAACTGAAGCTTTCTTT. Protein sequence: CAAKGATEAFF.